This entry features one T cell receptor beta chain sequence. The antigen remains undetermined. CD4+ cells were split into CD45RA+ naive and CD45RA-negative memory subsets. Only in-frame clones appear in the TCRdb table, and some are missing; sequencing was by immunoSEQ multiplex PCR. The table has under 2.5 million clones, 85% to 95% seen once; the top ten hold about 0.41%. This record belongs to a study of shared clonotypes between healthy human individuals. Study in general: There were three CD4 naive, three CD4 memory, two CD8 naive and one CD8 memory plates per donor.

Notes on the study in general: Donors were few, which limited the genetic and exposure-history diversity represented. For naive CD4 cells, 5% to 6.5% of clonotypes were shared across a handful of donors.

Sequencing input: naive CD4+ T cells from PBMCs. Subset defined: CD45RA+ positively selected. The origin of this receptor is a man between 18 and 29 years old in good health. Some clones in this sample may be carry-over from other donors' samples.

DNA of the CDR3: TGTGCCAGCAGCGTCAGGGGGTCGAGCACTGAAGCTTTCTTT. Protein: CASSVRGSSTEAFF. The chain recombines TRBV9 with TRBJ1-1, with 7 nucleotides matching TRBD1. Unmatched junction bases numbered 5, after V lost 2 bases and J lost 4 bases. This CDR3 comprises 14 residues. CDR1 and CDR2 (germline): SGDLS, YYNGEE.